This T cell receptor (beta chain) is from a study of T-cell memory formation after mild COVID-19. The study's findings and limits: Confirmation of SARS-CoV-2 specificity was lacking for second-wave clones peaking day 37.

TCRdb re-called the 5' RACE reads with MiXCR, one entry per CDR3 protein. The sample consists of about 430,000 distinct CDR3 sequences, roughly 17% of them appearing once. As concerns this clonotype: Antigen specificity is unknown.

Germline loops: CDR1 DFQATT, CDR2 SNEGSKA (reference sequence). The V gene lost 1 base and the J gene lost 9 bases, with 16 bases spanning the gap. The CDR3 sequence is 14 residues long. The receptor comes from a man aged 18-30 years who had mild COVID-19 (a few samples of this study predate the infection). Cell type and time point are not known. Specimen: PBMCs or a T cell subset sorted from them (not recorded which). The chain recombines TRBV20-1 with TRBJ2-1; no reliable D call. CDR3 nucleotides: TGCAGTGCTAGAGTGGGTGGCTCTGATCTTGAGCAGTTCTTC. It yields the protein CSARVGGSDLEQFF.